This is a list of T cell receptor beta chains from one sample in a study of persistence of HIV-infected CD4 T cells. The repertoire was sequenced with immunoSEQ multiplex PCR; TCRdb's copy has only in-frame clones and lacks some. This table holds more than 30,000 clones, 80% to 90% found once. Which antigens these TCRs recognize remains unknown. The input for sequencing was CD4+ T cells sorted from PBMCs after 18-hour stimulation, taken from a patient who received antiretroviral therapy. Every receptor here comes from an adult man with HIV who was CMV-seropositive. The CDR3 runs from the conserved cysteine through the conserved F or W. The D gene is left open where the match is weak. Some rows mark clone size as missing; the rest say once, few, many or name a class of expanded clone.

V: TRBV7-2; J: TRBJ2-7; size: .; D: TRBD1; DNA: TGTGCCAGCAGCTCCCATTCCTGGACAGGGGTCGAGCAGTACTTC; CDR3: CASSSHSWTGVEQYF
V: TRBV5-1; J: TRBJ1-4; size: .; D: TRBD1; DNA: TGCGCCAGCAGCGTATCAGGGGACAGTAATGAAAAACTGTTTTTT; CDR3: CASSVSGDSNEKLFF
V: TRBV2; J: TRBJ2-2; size: .; D: .; DNA: TGTGCCAGCAGTGAAGTTCGAGGGCGGGGAAAGCTGTTTTTT; CDR3: CASSEVRGRGKLFF
V: TRBV3-1/TRBV3-2; J: TRBJ1-1; size: .; D: .; DNA: TGTGCCAGCACCCGACGTCTGAACACTGAAGCTTTCTTT; CDR3: CASTRRLNTEAFF
V: TRBV15; J: TRBJ2-7; size: once; D: .; DNA: TGTGCCACCAGCAAGGGGGTGAGCTCCTACGAGCAGTACTTC; CDR3: CATSKGVSSYEQYF
V: TRBV11-3; J: TRBJ2-1; size: .; D: .; DNA: TGTGCCAGCAGCTTAGGAGGAGGGGAAAATGAGCAGTTCTTC; CDR3: CASSLGGGENEQFF
V: TRBV27; J: TRBJ1-5; size: .; D: .; DNA: TGTGCCAGCAGTTTAAGTCAGAGCAATCAGCCCCAGCATTTT; CDR3: CASSLSQSNQPQHF
V: TRBV19; J: TRBJ2-1; size: .; D: .; DNA: TGTGCCAGTAGTGTCCAACAGGGATCCTACAATGAGCAGTTCTTC; CDR3: CASSVQQGSYNEQFF
V: TRBV30; J: TRBJ1-2; size: .; D: .; DNA: TGTGCCTGGGGGTGGGCACTTAACTATGGCTACACCTTC; CDR3: CAWGWALNYGYTF
V: TRBV5-1; J: TRBJ2-1; size: .; D: .; DNA: TGCGCCAGCAGGTCGGGACTAGGGGGCTATGAGCAGTTCTTC; CDR3: CASRSGLGGYEQFF
V: TRBV5-1; J: TRBJ2-7; size: .; D: TRBD1; DNA: TGCGCCAGCAGTTCCGGGACAGGGAGAATTTACGAGCAGTACTTC; CDR3: CASSSGTGRIYEQYF
V: TRBV30; J: TRBJ1-4; size: .; D: .; DNA: TGTGCCTGGAGTGTAGTGGACAGCCTGCGGTCGAGACTGTTTTTT; CDR3: CAWSVVDSLRSRLFF
V: TRBV30; J: TRBJ1-3; size: .; D: TRBD1; DNA: TGTGCCTGGAATAAACCGGGACAGGGGTCTTCTGGAAACACCATATATTTT; CDR3: CAWNKPGQGSSGNTIYF
V: TRBV7-2; J: TRBJ2-7; size: .; D: TRBD2; DNA: TGTGCCAGCATCCTAGCGGGAGGTCCCCCCTACGAGCAGTACTTC; CDR3: CASILAGGPPYEQYF
V: TRBV29-1; J: TRBJ2-2; size: few; D: .; DNA: TGCAGCGTTGAAGATCGGCCGAACACCGGGGAGCTGTTTTTT; CDR3: CSVEDRPNTGELFF
V: TRBV25-1; J: TRBJ1-1; size: .; D: .; DNA: TGTGCCAGCAGTGAATGGAAAGCGATGAACACTGAAGCTTTCTTT; CDR3: CASSEWKAMNTEAFF
V: TRBV18; J: TRBJ1-2; size: .; D: .; DNA: TGTGCCAGCTCACCATCCATCAGTTCTAGCTATGGCTACACCTTC; CDR3: CASSPSISSSYGYTF
V: TRBV2; J: TRBJ1-5; size: .; D: .; DNA: TGTGCCACACGGGTCCGGGAGAATCAGCCCCAGCATTTT; CDR3: CATRVRENQPQHF
V: TRBV5-1; J: TRBJ2-2; size: .; D: .; DNA: TGCGCCAGCAGCTTGAACACCGGGGAGCTGTTTTTT; CDR3: CASSLNTGELFF
V: TRBV21-1; J: TRBJ2-5; size: .; D: .; DNA: TGTGCCAGCAGCAAAGAGGGGGGAGAGACCCAGTACTTC; CDR3: CASSKEGGETQYF
V: TRBV7-2; J: TRBJ1-1; size: .; D: .; DNA: TGTGCCAGCAGCGTCCGACAGTTAGTGAACACTGAAGCTTTCTTT; CDR3: CASSVRQLVNTEAFF
V: TRBV7-3; J: TRBJ2-1; size: .; D: TRBD1; DNA: TGTGCCAGCAGCCTACAGGGGGGCGATGAGCAGTTCTTC; CDR3: CASSLQGGDEQFF
V: TRBV27; J: TRBJ2-7; size: .; D: TRBD2; DNA: TGTGCCAGCAGGCCCTTAGCGGGGGGGTGGATCCACGAGCAGTACTTC; CDR3: CASRPLAGGWIHEQYF
V: TRBV5-8; J: TRBJ1-2; size: .; D: .; DNA: TGTGCCAGCATCACAGGGTTCGGCTACACCTTC; CDR3: CASITGFGYTF
V: TRBV6-5; J: TRBJ1-2; size: once; D: .; DNA: TGTGCCAGCATAGGACGAAACTATGGCTACACCTTC; CDR3: CASIGRNYGYTF
V: TRBV10-2; J: TRBJ2-7; size: .; D: .; DNA: TGCGCCAGCAGCAGACAAGATAACTACGAGCAGTACTTC; CDR3: CASSRQDNYEQYF
V: TRBV19; J: TRBJ1-1; size: few; D: .; DNA: TGTGCCAGTAGTATAGACAGCTCGTTGGGGACTGAAGCTTTCTTT; CDR3: CASSIDSSLGTEAFF
V: TRBV3-1/TRBV3-2; J: TRBJ1-1; size: .; D: .; DNA: TGTGCCAGCAGCCAAGTGGGGATTTTAGGGGTCACTGAAGCTTTCTTT; CDR3: CASSQVGILGVTEAFF
V: TRBV19; J: TRBJ1-1; size: .; D: TRBD1; DNA: TGTGCCAGTAGGGGGACAGCCCGGAGGCGAGCTTTCTTT; CDR3: CASRGTARRRAFF
V: TRBV18; J: TRBJ1-1; size: .; D: .; DNA: TGTGCCAGCTCACTGACGAATCCTGAAGCTTTCTTT; CDR3: CASSLTNPEAFF
V: TRBV3-1/TRBV3-2; J: TRBJ1-5; size: .; D: .; DNA: TGTGCCAGCAGCCAAGAAAGCACCGAGGATGTCAATCAGCCCCAGCATTTT; CDR3: CASSQESTEDVNQPQHF
V: TRBV6-5; J: TRBJ1-2; size: once; D: TRBD1; DNA: TGTGCCAGCAGTTATGACAGGGTATCTGCGGGCGGAGGCTACACCTTC; CDR3: CASSYDRVSAGGGYTF
V: TRBV2; J: TRBJ1-2; size: .; D: TRBD1; DNA: TGTGCCAGCAGGAAGACAGGGAGCGGCTACACCTTC; CDR3: CASRKTGSGYTF